A single sample gave rise to the 14 T cell receptor beta chains below, sequenced in a study of CD8 T cells in Susac syndrome. RNA, at about 0.5 to 1 ug, was reverse transcribed with random hexamers. A single record per CDR3 protein comes from TCRdb applying MiXCR to the immunoSEQ multiplex PCR reads. The repertoire consists of hundreds of thousands of distinct CDR3 sequences, with roughly 85% occurring once and the leading ten covering roughly 0.1%. What was sequenced was CD8+ T cells from PBMCs. The receptors were gathered from a human donor with multiple sclerosis.

This chain links TRBV24-1 with TRBJ2-3; D remains unclear. The CDR3 is made up of 12 amino acids. The germline V gene encodes CDR1 KGHDR and CDR2 SFDVKD. V was shortened by 1 base and J by 6 bases, with 4 bases between the two germline ends. CDR3 nucleotides: TGTGCCACCAGTGATTTATGGGATACGCAGTATTTT. It yields the protein CATSDLWDTQYF.

This clonotype has just one count. V and J are TRBV12-3 or TRBV12-4 and TRBJ2-1; 7 bases align to TRBD2. The CDR3 is 16 amino acids. V dropped 1 base and J dropped 6; count of bases not matched to a gene: 9. In DNA, the CDR3 is TGTGCCAGCAGTTTAGATCGGCGGGAGCGAATCAATGAGCAGTTCTTC. It translates to CASSLDRRERINEQFF.

The count of this clonotype is one. V gene TRBV5-1 combines with J gene TRBJ2-1; unclear D gene. Germline values: CDR1 SGHRS, CDR2 YFSETQ. V lost 1 base and J lost 7, with 12 bases in between. This CDR3 has 14 amino acids. The CDR3 bases are TGCGCCAGCAGCTTGAGGATAGGGTATAATGAGCAGTTCTTC. This encodes CASSLRIGYNEQFF.

There are a few counts of this clonotype. The genes are TRBV5-1 and TRBJ2-7, with TRBD2 matching over 8 bases. The J segment lost 3 bases and the V segment lost 5 bases, leaving 10 bases of the junction unmatched. The CDR3 totals 15 residues. Germline CDR1 reads SGHRS; CDR2 reads YFSETQ. Written as DNA, the CDR3 is TGCGCCAGCAGAACCCTCGGGGGGGCTGGCTACGAGCAGTACTTC. It specifies CASRTLGGAGYEQYF.

The V gene is TRBV27, the J gene TRBJ2-3, with D possibly matching TRBD1 (6 bases). The CDR3 spans 18 residues. The germline V gene has CDR1 MNHEY and CDR2 SMNVEV (reference sequence). Trimming shortened V by 5 bases and J by 0 bases, and 21 bases separated the two germline ends. CDR3 nucleotides: TGTGCCAGCAGTCTACGCCTGCGACAGGACGCTAGCACAGATACGCAGTATTTT. This codes for CASSLRLRQDASTDTQYF.

The chain recombines TRBV30 with TRBJ2-7, with 11 bases that match TRBD1. The CDR3 loop spans 14 amino acids. Germline assignment: CDR1 GTSNPN and CDR2 SVGIG (reference sequence). Losses at the gene ends were 2 bases for V and 5 bases for J; bases not matched to a gene: 5. DNA for the CDR3: TGTGCCTGGAGTACAGGACAGGGGGCGCACGAGCAGTACTTC. Protein sequence: CAWSTGQGAHEQYF.

The chain employs TRBV23-1 and TRBJ2-5, with TRBD1 matching 7 bases. TRBV23-1 is assigned to the ORF class and has an uncertain function. V shed 0 bases and J 4 bases; nucleotides not matched to a gene: 14. There are 18 residues in the CDR3. DNA of the CDR3: TGCGCCAGCAGTCAATCACTCAGTGGACAGGTTTGCGTAGAGACCCAGTACTTC. Translated, it gives CASSQSLSGQVCVETQYF.

CDR3 loop: CASSGLGAAQPQHF. The CDR3 nucleotides are TGTGCCAGCAGTGGCCTTGGGGCGGCTCAGCCCCAGCATTTT. The chain is built from TRBV28 and TRBJ1-5; possibly TRBD1 for D (5 bases). V was trimmed by 5 bases and J by 6 bases, leaving 14 bases between them. CDR1 is MDHEN, CDR2 SYDVKM, per germline. The CDR3 is 14 amino acids.

The V and J genes are TRBV7-6 and TRBJ2-1, with TRBD1 as a possible D gene (5 bases). Germline V CDR1 and CDR2: SGHVS, FNYEAQ. This CDR3 comprises 16 residues. Trimming removed 3 bases from V and 0 bases from J, with 12 bases in between. The CDR3 DNA reads TGTGCCAGCAGCTTTTCGGCAGGGAACTCCTACAATGAGCAGTTCTTC. It encodes CASSFSAGNSYNEQFF.

CDR3 region: CASHVGRGGYNEQFF. The CDR3 bases are TGTGCCAGCCATGTCGGGCGGGGGGGTTACAATGAGCAGTTCTTC. The chain employs TRBV6-1 and TRBJ2-1; 9 nucleotides line up with TRBD2. Germline CDR1 MNHNS, CDR2 SASEGT. This CDR3 region has 15 residues. After removal of 8 bases from V and 4 bases from J, the junction contained 9 bases not matched to a gene.

This chain joins TRBV9 and TRBJ2-3, with 8 bases aligning to TRBD2. This CDR3 comprises 14 residues. CDR1 SGDLS and CDR2 YYNGEE come from the germline V gene. V trimming: 2 bases; J trimming: 4 bases; junction bases outside the gene matches: 3. The CDR3 here is CASSVRGLADTQYF. CDR3 in DNA: TGTGCCAGCAGCGTGCGGGGACTAGCAGATACGCAGTATTTT.

This clonotype has a handful of counts. The V gene is TRBV14, the J gene TRBJ2-1; no firm D call. The CDR3 is made up of 15 amino acids. Germline-derived CDR1 and CDR2 are SGHDN and FVKESK. The germline V and J ends were trimmed by 0 bases and 0 bases, with 6 bases remaining between them. The CDR3, as DNA: TGTGCCAGCAGCCAAGAACAGAGCTCCTACAATGAGCAGTTCTTC. It yields the protein CASSQEQSSYNEQFF.

The chain recombines TRBV7-9 with TRBJ1-1; D gene unclear. The germline CDR1 and CDR2 sequences are SEHNR and FQNEAQ (reference sequence). The CDR3 length is 14 residues. Trimming cost V 5 bases and J 0 bases, with 10 bases left between them. The CDR3 spells CASSPGMMNTEAFF. In DNA, the CDR3 is TGTGCCAGCAGCCCGGGGATGATGAACACTGAAGCTTTCTTT.

The chain has TRBV6-2 or TRBV6-3 and TRBJ2-3; 8 bases fit TRBD2. The CDR3 sequence is 13 residues long. Per the germline V gene, CDR1 is MNHEY and CDR2 is SVGEGT. J was trimmed by 3 bases and V by 11 bases; bases with no gene match: 7. The CDR3 DNA reads as TGTGCCTCGGGGGAGCGGGAGACAGATACGCAGTATTTT. Translation: CASGERETDTQYF.